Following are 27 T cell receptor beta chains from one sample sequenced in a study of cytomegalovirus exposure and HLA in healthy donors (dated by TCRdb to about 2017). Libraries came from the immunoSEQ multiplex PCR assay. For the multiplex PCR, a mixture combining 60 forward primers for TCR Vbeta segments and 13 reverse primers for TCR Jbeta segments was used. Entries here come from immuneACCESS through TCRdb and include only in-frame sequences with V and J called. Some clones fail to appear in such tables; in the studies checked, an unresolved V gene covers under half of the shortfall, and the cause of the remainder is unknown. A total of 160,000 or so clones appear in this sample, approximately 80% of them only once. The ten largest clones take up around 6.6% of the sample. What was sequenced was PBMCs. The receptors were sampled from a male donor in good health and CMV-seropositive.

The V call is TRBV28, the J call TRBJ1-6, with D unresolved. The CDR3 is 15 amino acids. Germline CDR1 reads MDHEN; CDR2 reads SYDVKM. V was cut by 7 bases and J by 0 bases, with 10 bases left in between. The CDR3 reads CASTADISYNSPLHF. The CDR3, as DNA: TGTGCCAGCACCGCGGATATCTCCTATAATTCACCCCTCCACTTT.

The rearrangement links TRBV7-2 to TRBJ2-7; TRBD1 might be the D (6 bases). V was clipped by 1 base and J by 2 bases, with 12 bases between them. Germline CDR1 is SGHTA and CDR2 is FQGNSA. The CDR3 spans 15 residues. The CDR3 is CASSLESGGPYEQYF. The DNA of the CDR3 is TGTGCCAGCAGCTTAGAGTCTGGGGGCCCCTACGAGCAGTACTTC.

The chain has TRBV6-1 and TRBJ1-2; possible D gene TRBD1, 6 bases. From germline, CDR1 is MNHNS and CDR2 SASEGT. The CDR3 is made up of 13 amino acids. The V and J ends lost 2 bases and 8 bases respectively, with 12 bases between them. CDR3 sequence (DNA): TGTGCCAGCAGTGAAACAGGGCGCTTCGGCTACACCTTC. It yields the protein CASSETGRFGYTF.

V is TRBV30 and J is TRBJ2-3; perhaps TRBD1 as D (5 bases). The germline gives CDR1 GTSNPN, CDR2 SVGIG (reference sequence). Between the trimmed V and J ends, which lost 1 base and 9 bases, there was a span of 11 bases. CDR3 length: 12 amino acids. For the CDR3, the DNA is TGTGCCTGGAGTGGGGGCCAATCCACGCAGTATTTT. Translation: CAWSGGQSTQYF. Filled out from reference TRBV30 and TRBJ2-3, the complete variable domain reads SQTIHQWPATLVQPVGSPLSLECTVEGTSNPNLYWYRQAAGRGLQLLFYSVGIGQISSEVPQNLSASRPQDRQFILSSKKLLLSDSGFYLCAWSGGQSTQYFGPGTRLTVL.

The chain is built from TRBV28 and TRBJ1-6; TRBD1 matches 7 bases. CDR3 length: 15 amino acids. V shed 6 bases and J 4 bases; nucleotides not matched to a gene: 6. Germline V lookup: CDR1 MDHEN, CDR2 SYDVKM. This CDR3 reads CASSEGQLYNSPLHF. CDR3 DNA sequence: TGTGCCAGCAGCGAGGGACAGCTTTATAATTCACCCCTCCACTTT.

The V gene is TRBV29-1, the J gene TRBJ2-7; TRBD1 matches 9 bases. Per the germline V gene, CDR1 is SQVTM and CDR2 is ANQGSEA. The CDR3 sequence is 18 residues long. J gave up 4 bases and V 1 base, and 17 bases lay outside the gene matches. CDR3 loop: CSVEGRLASGTGPYEQYF. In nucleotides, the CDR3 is TGCAGCGTTGAAGGACGGTTAGCGTCGGGGACAGGGCCTTACGAGCAGTACTTC.

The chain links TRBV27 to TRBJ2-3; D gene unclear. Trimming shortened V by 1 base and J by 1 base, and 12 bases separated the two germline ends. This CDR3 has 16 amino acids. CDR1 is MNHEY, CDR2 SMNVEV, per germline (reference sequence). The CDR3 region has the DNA TGTGCCAGCAGTTTATATGGCGAAGGAGGCACAGATACGCAGTATTTT. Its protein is CASSLYGEGGTDTQYF.

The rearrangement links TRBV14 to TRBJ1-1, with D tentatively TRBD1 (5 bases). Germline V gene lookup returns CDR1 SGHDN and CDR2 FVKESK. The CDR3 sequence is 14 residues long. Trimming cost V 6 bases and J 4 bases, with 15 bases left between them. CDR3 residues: CASSQDERGTEAFF. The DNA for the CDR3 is TGTGCCAGCAGTCAGGATGAAAGGGGCACTGAAGCTTTCTTT.

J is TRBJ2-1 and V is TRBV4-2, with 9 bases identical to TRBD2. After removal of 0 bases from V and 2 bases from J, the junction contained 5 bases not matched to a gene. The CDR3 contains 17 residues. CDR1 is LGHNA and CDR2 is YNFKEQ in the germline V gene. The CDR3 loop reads CASSQDLGGRAYNEQFF. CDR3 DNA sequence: TGTGCCAGCAGCCAAGACCTCGGCGGGAGGGCCTACAATGAGCAGTTCTTC.

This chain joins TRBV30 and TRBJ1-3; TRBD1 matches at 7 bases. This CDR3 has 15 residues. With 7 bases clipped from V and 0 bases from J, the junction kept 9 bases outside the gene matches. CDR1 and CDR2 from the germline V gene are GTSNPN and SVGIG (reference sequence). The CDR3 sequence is CASTQGGSSGNTIYF. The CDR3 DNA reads TGTGCCTCGACTCAGGGGGGAAGCTCTGGAAACACCATATATTTT.

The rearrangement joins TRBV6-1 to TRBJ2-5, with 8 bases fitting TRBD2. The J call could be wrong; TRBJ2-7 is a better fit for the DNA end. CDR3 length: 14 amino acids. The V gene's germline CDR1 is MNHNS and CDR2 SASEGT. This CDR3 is CASSLLAAPYEQYF. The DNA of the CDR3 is TGTGCCAGCAGCTTACTAGCGGCACCTTACGAGCAGTACTTC.

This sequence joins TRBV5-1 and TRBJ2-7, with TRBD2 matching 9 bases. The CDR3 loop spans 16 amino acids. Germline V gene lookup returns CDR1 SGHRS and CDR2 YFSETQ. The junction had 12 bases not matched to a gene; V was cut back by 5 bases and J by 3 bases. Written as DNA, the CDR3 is TGCGCCAGCAGTCAGGGGCTAGCGGGGCCCAACTACGAGCAGTACTTC. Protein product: CASSQGLAGPNYEQYF.

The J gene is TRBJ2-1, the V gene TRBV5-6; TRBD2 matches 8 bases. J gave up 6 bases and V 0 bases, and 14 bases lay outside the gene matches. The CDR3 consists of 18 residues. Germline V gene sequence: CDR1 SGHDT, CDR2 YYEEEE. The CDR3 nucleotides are TGTGCCAGCAGCTTGGGATACTACGGGACTAGATCGGCCAATGAGCAGTTCTTC. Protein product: CASSLGYYGTRSANEQFF.

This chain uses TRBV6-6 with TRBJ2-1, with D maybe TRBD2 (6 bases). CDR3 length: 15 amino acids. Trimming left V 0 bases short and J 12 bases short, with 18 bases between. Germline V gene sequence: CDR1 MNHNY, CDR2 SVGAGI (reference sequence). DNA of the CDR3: TGTGCCAGCAGTTACTCGGAGGGCCAAACTAGGGGGCAGTTCTTC. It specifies CASSYSEGQTRGQFF.

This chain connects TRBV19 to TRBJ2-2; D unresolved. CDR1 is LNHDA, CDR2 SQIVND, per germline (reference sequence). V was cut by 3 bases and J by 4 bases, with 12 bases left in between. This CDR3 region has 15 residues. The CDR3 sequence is CASSIEQSITGELFF. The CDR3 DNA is TGTGCCAGTAGTATCGAACAGTCCATCACCGGGGAGCTGTTTTTT.

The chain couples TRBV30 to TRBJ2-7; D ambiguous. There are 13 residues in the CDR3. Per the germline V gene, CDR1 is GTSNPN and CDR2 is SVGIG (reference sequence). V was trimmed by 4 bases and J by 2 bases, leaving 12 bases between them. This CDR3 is CAWTVPYTYEQYF. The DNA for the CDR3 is TGTGCCTGGACCGTACCGTACACCTACGAGCAGTACTTC.

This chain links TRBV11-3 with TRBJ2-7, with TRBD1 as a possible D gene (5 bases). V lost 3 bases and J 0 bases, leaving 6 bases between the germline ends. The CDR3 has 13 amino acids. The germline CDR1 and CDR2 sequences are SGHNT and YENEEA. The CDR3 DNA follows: TGTGCCAGCAGCTTGGACAACTCCTACGAGCAGTACTTC. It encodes CASSLDNSYEQYF.

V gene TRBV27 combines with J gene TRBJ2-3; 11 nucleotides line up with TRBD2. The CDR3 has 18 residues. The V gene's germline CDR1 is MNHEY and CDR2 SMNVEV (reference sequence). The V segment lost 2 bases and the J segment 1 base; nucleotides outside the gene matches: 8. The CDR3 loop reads CASSLSSGRAGGTDTQYF. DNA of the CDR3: TGTGCCAGCAGTTTAAGTAGCGGGAGGGCCGGAGGCACAGATACGCAGTATTTT.

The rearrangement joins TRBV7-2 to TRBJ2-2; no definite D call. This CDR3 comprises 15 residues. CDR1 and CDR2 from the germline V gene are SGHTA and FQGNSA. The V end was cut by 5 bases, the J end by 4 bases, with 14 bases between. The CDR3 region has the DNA TGTGCCAGCAGCCCGGCCCAGCGCGGCACCGGGGAGCTGTTTTTT. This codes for CASSPAQRGTGELFF.

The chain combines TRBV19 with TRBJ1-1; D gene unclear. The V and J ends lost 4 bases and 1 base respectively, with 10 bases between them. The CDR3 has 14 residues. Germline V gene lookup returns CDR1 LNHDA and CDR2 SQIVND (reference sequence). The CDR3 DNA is TGTGCCAGTAGTAGGACGGCGGGGAACACTGAAGCTTTCTTT. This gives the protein CASSRTAGNTEAFF.

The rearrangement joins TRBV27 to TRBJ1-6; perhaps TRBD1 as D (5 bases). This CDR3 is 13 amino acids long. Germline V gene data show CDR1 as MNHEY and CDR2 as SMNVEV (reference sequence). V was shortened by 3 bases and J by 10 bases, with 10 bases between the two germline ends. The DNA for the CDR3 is TGTGCCAGCAGTTTCAGGGAGGGATCACCCCTCCACTTT. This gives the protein CASSFREGSPLHF.

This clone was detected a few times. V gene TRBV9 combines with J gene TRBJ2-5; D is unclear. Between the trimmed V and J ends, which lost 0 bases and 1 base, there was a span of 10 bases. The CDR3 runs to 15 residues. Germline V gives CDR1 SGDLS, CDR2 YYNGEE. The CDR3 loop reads CASSVAGRSQETQYF. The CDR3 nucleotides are TGTGCCAGCAGCGTAGCGGGTCGTAGCCAAGAGACCCAGTACTTC.

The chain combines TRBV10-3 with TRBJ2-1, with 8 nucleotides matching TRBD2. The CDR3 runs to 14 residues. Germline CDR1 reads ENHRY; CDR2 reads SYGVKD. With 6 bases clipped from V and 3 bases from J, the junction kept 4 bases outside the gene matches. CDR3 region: CAIRGGLGYNEQFF. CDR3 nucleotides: TGTGCCATCAGGGGGGGACTAGGCTACAATGAGCAGTTCTTC.

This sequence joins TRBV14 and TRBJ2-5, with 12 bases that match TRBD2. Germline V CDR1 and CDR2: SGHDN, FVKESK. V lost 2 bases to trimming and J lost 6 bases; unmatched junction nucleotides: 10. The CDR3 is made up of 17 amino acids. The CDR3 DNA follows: TGTGCCAGCAGCCAAACCCTGACTAGCGGGAGTAGAAAGACCCAGTACTTC. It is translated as CASSQTLTSGSRKTQYF.

In DNA form, the CDR3 reads TGTGCCAGCTCACCATCGAACAGGGGGCGGAACACTGAAGCTTTCTTT. Translated: CASSPSNRGRNTEAFF. The rearrangement joins TRBV18 to TRBJ1-1; 9 bases are shared with TRBD1. The CDR3 is 16 amino acids. Germline V gives CDR1 KGHSH, CDR2 LQKENI. The ends lost 2 bases at V and 1 base at J; junction bases unmatched: 5.

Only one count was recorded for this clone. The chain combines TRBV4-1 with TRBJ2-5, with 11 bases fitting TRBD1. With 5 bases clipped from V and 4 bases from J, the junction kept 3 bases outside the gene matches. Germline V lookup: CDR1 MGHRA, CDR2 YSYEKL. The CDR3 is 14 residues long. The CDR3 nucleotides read TGCGCCAGCAGCGGACAGGGGGCACGAGAGACCCAGTACTTC. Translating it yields CASSGQGARETQYF.

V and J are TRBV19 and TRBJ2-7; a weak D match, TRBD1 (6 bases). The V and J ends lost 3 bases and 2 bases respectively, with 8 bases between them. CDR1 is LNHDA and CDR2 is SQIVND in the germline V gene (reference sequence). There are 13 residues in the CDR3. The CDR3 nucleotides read TGTGCCAGTAGTATGGACAGTCCCTACGAGCAGTACTTC. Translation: CASSMDSPYEQYF.